This is a list of T cell receptor beta chains from one sample in a study of cytomegalovirus exposure and HLA in healthy donors. Method: immunoSEQ multiplex PCR; TCRdb's copy keeps in-frame clones and lacks some. The profile shows roughly 81,000 clones, roughly 85% of them singletons. The sequencing input was PBMCs. All receptors come from a man younger than 40 in good health and CMV-seronegative. CDR3s include the opening cysteine and the closing phenylalanine or tryptophan. The D gene is left open where the match is weak. Not every row has a clone size; where given, it reads once, few, many or a size class.

- TRBJ1-2 TRBV7-2 - TGTGCCAGCAGCACAGAGAGGGATGGCTACACCTTC CASSTERDGYTF
- TRBJ2-7 TRBV30 - TGTGCCTGGAGTCCCTGGCCTGGCCATTCCTACGAGCAGTACTTC CAWSPWPGHSYEQYF
- TRBJ2-7 TRBV2 - TGTGCCAGCAGCTACGCCCTTGGCTACGAGCAGTACTTC CASSYALGYEQYF
TRBD1 TRBJ1-2 TRBV15 - TGTGCCACCAGCAGGACAGGGTACTCTGGCTACACCTTC CATSRTGYSGYTF
- TRBJ2-1 TRBV6-5 - TGTGCCAGCAGTTACGGGGGAGGTGCTGGGCAGTTCTTC CASSYGGGAGQFF
- TRBJ2-1 TRBV27 - TGTGCCAGCAGGAGACAGATTTACCACAATGAGCAGTTCTTC CASRRQIYHNEQFF
- TRBJ2-3 TRBV2 few TGTGCCAGCAGTGAGGGCCCCCGAGGCACAGATACGCAGTATTTT CASSEGPRGTDTQYF
TRBD1 TRBJ1-5 TRBV4-1 - TGCGCCAGCAGCCAAGAAGACAGGGGAATGGGGCAGCCCCAGCATTTT CASSQEDRGMGQPQHF
TRBD2 TRBJ2-1 TRBV6-4 - TGTGCCAGCATAGCGGGGAGCTCCTACAATGAGCAGTTCTTC CASIAGSSYNEQFF
TRBD1 TRBJ2-7 TRBV11-2 - TGTGCCAGCAGCTCAATGACAGGGGGTTACGAGCAGTACTTC CASSSMTGGYEQYF
- TRBJ2-2 TRBV27 once TGTGCCAGCACCCCCCTGGGGCAGTTAAACACCGGGGAGCTGTTTTTT CASTPLGQLNTGELFF
- TRBJ1-1 TRBV18 - TGTGCCAGCTCACCAGAGGTCGGGGTTGAAGCTTTCTTT CASSPEVGVEAFF
- TRBJ1-1 TRBV19 - TGTGCCAGTAGCCCACGGTACACTGAAGCTTTCTTT CASSPRYTEAFF
- TRBJ1-2 TRBV6-5 - TGTGCCAGCGGAGCCCCGCCTCAGGGGTTTGGCTACACCTTC CASGAPPQGFGYTF
- TRBJ2-1 TRBV2 - TGTGCCAGCAGCGGGGAGCTAGCAGGGGATAGTGAGCAGTTCTTC CASSGELAGDSEQFF
TRBD1 TRBJ2-1 TRBV10-1 - TGCGCCAGCAGCTACAGGGGCTATGAGCAGTTCTTC CASSYRGYEQFF
TRBD1 TRBJ1-2 TRBV29-1 - TGCAGCCTCCGGGACAGGGATGGCTACACCTTC CSLRDRDGYTF
- TRBJ2-7 TRBV6-5 - TGTGCCAGCAGTTACTCGTTTCACAGCACCTTGGACGAGCAGTACTTC CASSYSFHSTLDEQYF
- TRBJ2-5 TRBV4-3 few TGCGCCAGCAGCCAAGAAACTTCGACCCAGCGGACCCAGTACTTC CASSQETSTQRTQYF
TRBD1 TRBJ2-2 TRBV14 - TGTGCCAGCAGCAGGACAGGGATCGGGGAGCTGTTTTTT CASSRTGIGELFF
- TRBJ2-3 TRBV7-2 - TGTGCCAGCAGCTTAGGAGGTATGTCGGATACGCAGTATTTT CASSLGGMSDTQYF
TRBD2 TRBJ2-4 TRBV18 - TGTGCCAGCTCCCCCGGACTAGCTCGCGGTAACATTCAGTACTTC CASSPGLARGNIQYF
- TRBJ1-2 TRBV21-1 - TGTGCCAGACCGACAGGGAGTCATGGAGGCTACACCTTC CARPTGSHGGYTF
- TRBJ2-7 TRBV6-5 - TGTGCCAGTTCCCGTTCTAACAGCCTCTACGAGCAGTACTTC CASSRSNSLYEQYF
- TRBJ2-2 TRBV13 - TGTGCCAGCAGCTTACGAGGCACCGGGGAGCTGTTTTTT CASSLRGTGELFF
TRBD1 TRBJ1-2 TRBV7-2 once TGTGCCAGCAGCTTAGACAGGGGTTACTATGGCTACACCTTC CASSLDRGYYGYTF
- TRBJ2-6 TRBV15 - TGTGCCACCAGCAGGCAGGGTTCCTCTGGGGCCAACGTCCTGACTTTC CATSRQGSSGANVLTF
TRBD1 TRBJ1-2 TRBV27 few TGTGCCAGCCTTTCAGACAGGGGATGGGGCTACACCTTC CASLSDRGWGYTF
- TRBJ2-1 TRBV4-3 few TGCGCCAGCAGCCCAACGGGGGATGAGCAGTTCTTC CASSPTGDEQFF
TRBD2 TRBJ2-7 TRBV9 once TGTGCCAGCAGCGCGGGGACTAGCGGGGTCTACGAGCAGTACTTC CASSAGTSGVYEQYF
- TRBJ2-5 TRBV7-3 - TGTGCCAGCAGCTTAGCCTACGGGGAGACCCAGTACTTC CASSLAYGETQYF
- TRBJ1-6 TRBV9 - TGTGCCAGCAGCCTCCGACCGGGTAATTCACCCCTCCACTTT CASSLRPGNSPLHF
TRBD2 TRBJ2-7 TRBV29-1 few TGCAGCGTTGAATCTGTCGCTAGCGGGAGAGATTACGAGCAGTACTTC CSVESVASGRDYEQYF
TRBD2 TRBJ2-5 TRBV27 - TGTGCCAGCAGCGCTTTAGGACTAGCCTTACAAGAGACCCAGTACTTC CASSALGLALQETQYF
- TRBJ1-2 TRBV30 - TGTGCCTGGAGTCCTGCAGGGCCTAAGTATGGCTACACCTTC CAWSPAGPKYGYTF
- TRBJ1-2 TRBV18 - TGTGCCAGCTCACTTGGAGGGACGAATGGCTACACCTTC CASSLGGTNGYTF
TRBD2 TRBJ2-1 TRBV9 - TGTGCCAGCAGCGTAGGGTCCCTAGCGGAGGACAATGAGCAGTTCTTC CASSVGSLAEDNEQFF
TRBD1 TRBJ1-2 TRBV14 - TGTGCCAGCAGCCAATATACAGGGGTTGGCTACACCTTC CASSQYTGVGYTF
- TRBJ2-6 TRBV9 - TGTGCCAGCAGCGTCGACAGGAACCCCTCTGGGGCCAACGTCCTGACTTTC CASSVDRNPSGANVLTF
TRBD2 TRBJ2-7 TRBV7-9 - TGTGCCAGCACCCTAAGCGGGGGGACCTACGAGCAGTACTTC CASTLSGGTYEQYF
TRBD1 TRBJ1-5 TRBV30 - TGTGCCTGGAGTATGGGAAAGGGGGGACAGAGTAAGCCCCAGCATTTT CAWSMGKGGQSKPQHF
- TRBJ2-7 TRBV5-5 once TGTGCCAGCAGCATCGGTTCATCCGCCTACGAGCAGTACTTC CASSIGSSAYEQYF
- TRBJ1-1 TRBV5-1 - TGCGCCAGCAGCTCCCGAATGGGGGGGACTGAAGCTTTCTTT CASSSRMGGTEAFF
- TRBJ2-1 TRBV4-1 once TGCGCCAGCAGCCACGGGCTTGGACAATGGGAGCAGTTCTTC CASSHGLGQWEQFF
TRBD1 TRBJ2-5 TRBV7-2 - TGTGCCAGCAGCACGCGGGACAGGGGAGGGAAGACCCAGTACTTC CASSTRDRGGKTQYF
- TRBJ2-2 TRBV18 - TGTGCCAGCTCACCAAATTCGGGGGGCAACACCGGGGAGCTGTTTTTT CASSPNSGGNTGELFF
- TRBJ2-7 TRBV30 - TGTGCCTGCGCGGCGGACTCCTACGAGCAGTACTTC CACAADSYEQYF
- TRBJ1-5 TRBV18 - TGTGCCAGCTCACCAGCGGGTAGCAATCAGCCCCAGCATTTT CASSPAGSNQPQHF
- TRBJ1-1 TRBV27 few TGTGCCAGCAGTTCCCACAGAGCCAATATGAACACTGAAGCTTTCTTT CASSSHRANMNTEAFF
- TRBJ1-2 TRBV7-2 - TGTGCCAGCAGCTTAGAGGGCCCGTCCAGGGCCAGTGGCTACACCTTC CASSLEGPSRASGYTF